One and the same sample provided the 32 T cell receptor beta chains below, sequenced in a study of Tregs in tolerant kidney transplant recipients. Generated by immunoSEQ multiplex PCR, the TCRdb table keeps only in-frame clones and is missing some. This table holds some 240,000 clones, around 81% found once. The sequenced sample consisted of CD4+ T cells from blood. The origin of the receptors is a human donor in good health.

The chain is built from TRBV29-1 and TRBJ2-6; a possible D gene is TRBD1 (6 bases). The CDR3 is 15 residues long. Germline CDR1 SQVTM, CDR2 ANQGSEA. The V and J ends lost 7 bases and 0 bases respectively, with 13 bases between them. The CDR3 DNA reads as TGCAGCGCTACCAGGGGATCCTCTGGGGCCAACGTCCTGACTTTC. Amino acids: CSATRGSSGANVLTF.

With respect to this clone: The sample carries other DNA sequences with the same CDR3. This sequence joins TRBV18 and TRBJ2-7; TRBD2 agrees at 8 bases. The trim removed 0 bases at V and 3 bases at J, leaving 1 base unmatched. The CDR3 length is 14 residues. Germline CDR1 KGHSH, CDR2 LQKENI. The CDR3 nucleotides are TGTGCCAGCTCACCACCAGCGGGGGACTACGAGCAGTACTTC. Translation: CASSPPAGDYEQYF. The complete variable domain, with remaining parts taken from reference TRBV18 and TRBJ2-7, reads NAGVMQNPRHLVRRRGQEARLRCSPMKGHSHVYWYRQLPEEGLKFMVYLQKENIIDESGMPKERFSAEFPKEGPSILRIQQVVRGDSAAYFCASSPPAGDYEQYFGPGTRLTVT.

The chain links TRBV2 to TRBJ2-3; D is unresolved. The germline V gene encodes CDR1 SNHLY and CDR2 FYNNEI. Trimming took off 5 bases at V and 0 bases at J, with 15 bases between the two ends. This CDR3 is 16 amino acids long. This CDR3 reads CASSFEKEISTDTQYF. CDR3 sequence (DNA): TGTGCCAGCAGTTTTGAAAAGGAAATAAGCACAGATACGCAGTATTTT. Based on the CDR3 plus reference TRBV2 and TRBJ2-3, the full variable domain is EPEVTQTPSHQVTQMGQEVILRCVPISNHLYFYWYRQILGQKVEFLVSFYNNEISEKSEIFDDQFSVERPDGSNFTLKIRSTKLEDSAMYFCASSFEKEISTDTQYFGPGTRLTVL.

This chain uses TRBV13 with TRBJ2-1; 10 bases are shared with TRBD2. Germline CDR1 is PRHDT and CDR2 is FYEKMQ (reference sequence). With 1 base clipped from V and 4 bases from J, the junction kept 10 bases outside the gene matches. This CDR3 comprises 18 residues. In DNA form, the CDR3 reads TGTGCCAGCAGCTTAGTCCTCAAGCTAGCGGGAGCTTACAATGAGCAGTTCTTC. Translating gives CASSLVLKLAGAYNEQFF.

CDR3 in amino acids: CASSYSDGWGTEAFF. CDR3 bases: TGTGCCAGCAGTTACTCGGACGGGTGGGGTACTGAAGCTTTCTTT. V usage is TRBV6-5 and J usage is TRBJ1-1, with no clear D. CDR1 is MNHEY, CDR2 SVGAGI, per germline. Trimming shortened V by 0 bases and J by 5 bases, and 13 bases separated the two germline ends. This CDR3 has 15 residues.

CDR3 DNA: TGTGCCAGCAGCATCGGACCCCGGGCGGAAATTAGCAATCAGCCCCAGCATTTT. Protein product: CASSIGPRAEISNQPQHF. The J gene is TRBJ1-5, the V gene TRBV5-5, with D uncertain. The CDR3 runs 18 residues. V was cut by 4 bases and J by 0 bases, with 20 bases left in between. Germline CDR1 SGHKS, CDR2 YYEKEE (reference sequence).

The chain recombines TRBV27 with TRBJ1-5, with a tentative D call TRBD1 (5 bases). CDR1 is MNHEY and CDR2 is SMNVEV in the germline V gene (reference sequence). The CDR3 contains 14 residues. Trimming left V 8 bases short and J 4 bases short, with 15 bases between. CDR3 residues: CASRGGTLNQPQHF. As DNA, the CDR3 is TGTGCCAGCCGTGGGGGGACCTTAAATCAGCCCCAGCATTTT.

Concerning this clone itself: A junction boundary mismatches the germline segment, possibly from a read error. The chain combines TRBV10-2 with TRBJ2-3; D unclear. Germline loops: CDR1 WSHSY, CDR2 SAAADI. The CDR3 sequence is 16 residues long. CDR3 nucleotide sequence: TGCGCCAGCAGTGAGTCTGGTGGGCCCTCCACAAATACGCAGTATTTT. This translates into CASSESGGPSTNTQYF.

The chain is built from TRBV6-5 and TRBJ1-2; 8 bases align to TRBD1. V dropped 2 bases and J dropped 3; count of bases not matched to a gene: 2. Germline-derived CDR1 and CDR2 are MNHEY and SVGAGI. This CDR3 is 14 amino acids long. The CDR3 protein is CASSYMDRDYGYTF. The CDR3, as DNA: TGTGCCAGCAGTTACATGGACAGGGACTATGGCTACACCTTC.

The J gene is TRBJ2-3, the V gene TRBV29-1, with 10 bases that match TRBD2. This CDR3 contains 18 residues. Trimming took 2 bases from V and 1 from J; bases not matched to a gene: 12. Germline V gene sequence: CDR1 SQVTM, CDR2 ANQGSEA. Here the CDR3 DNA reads TGCAGCGTTGAATGGGTAGCGGGGGGATCCACTGGCACAGATACGCAGTATTTT. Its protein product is CSVEWVAGGSTGTDTQYF.

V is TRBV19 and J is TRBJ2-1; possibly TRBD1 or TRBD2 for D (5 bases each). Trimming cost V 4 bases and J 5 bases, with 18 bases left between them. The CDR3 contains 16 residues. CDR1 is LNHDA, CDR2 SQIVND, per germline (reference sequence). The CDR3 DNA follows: TGTGCCAGTAGTAGAACCGGGACGGCCCCTGACAATGAGCAGTTCTTC. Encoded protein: CASSRTGTAPDNEQFF.

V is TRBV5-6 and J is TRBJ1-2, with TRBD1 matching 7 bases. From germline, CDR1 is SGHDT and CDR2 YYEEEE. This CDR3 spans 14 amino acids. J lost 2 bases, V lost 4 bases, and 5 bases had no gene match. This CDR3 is CASSQQGTNYGYTF. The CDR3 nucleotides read TGTGCCAGCAGCCAACAGGGGACCAACTATGGCTACACCTTC.

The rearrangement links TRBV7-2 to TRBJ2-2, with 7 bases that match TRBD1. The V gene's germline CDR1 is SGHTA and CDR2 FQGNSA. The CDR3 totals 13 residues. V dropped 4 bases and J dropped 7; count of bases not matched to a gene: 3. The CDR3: CASSSRTGGELFF. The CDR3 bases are TGTGCCAGCAGCTCCCGGACAGGCGGGGAGCTGTTTTTT.

The CDR3 spells CAISESGASTDTQYF. The CDR3, as DNA: TGTGCCATCAGTGAGTCGGGAGCTAGCACAGATACGCAGTATTTT. The chain links TRBV10-3 to TRBJ2-3; D possibly corresponds to TRBD2 (5 bases). This CDR3 has 15 residues. V lost 0 bases to trimming and J lost 0 bases, with 7 bases between them. CDR1 is ENHRY, CDR2 SYGVKD, per germline.

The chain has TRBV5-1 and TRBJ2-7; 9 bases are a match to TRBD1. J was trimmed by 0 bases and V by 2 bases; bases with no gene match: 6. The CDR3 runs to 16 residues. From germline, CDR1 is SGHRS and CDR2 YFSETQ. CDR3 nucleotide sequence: TGCGCCAGCAGCTTCGTCGGGACAGGGAGCTCCTACGAGCAGTACTTC. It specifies CASSFVGTGSSYEQYF.

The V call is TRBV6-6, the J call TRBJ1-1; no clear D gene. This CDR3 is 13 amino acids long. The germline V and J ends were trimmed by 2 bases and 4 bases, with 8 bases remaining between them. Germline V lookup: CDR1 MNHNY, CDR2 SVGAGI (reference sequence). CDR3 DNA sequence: TGTGCCAGCAGTTACAAGGCGGGCACTGAAGCTTTCTTT. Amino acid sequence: CASSYKAGTEAFF.

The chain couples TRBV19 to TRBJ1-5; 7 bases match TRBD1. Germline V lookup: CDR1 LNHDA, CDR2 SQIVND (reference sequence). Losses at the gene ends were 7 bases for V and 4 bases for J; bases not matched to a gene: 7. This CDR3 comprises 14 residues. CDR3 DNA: TGTGCCAGTAACCCGGGACAGTATAATCAGCCCCAGCATTTT. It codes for CASNPGQYNQPQHF.

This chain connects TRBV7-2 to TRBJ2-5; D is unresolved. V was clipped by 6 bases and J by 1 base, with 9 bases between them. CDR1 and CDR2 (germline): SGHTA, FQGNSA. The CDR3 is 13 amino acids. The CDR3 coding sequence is TGTGCCAGCAGATCCTATCTCCAAGAGACCCAGTACTTC. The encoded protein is CASRSYLQETQYF.

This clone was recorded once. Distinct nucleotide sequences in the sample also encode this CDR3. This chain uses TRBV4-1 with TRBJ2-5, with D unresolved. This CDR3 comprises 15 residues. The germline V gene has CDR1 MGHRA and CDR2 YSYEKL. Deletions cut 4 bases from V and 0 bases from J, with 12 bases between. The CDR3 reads CASSPSILYQETQYF. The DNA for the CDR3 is TGCGCCAGCAGCCCAAGCATTTTGTACCAAGAGACCCAGTACTTC.

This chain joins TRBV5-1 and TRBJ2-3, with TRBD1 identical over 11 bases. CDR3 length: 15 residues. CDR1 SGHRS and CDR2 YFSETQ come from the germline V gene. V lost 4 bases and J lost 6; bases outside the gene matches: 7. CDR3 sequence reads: CASSRRTGGSDTQYF. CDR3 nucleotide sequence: TGCGCCAGCAGCCGCCGGACAGGGGGCTCGGATACGCAGTATTTT.

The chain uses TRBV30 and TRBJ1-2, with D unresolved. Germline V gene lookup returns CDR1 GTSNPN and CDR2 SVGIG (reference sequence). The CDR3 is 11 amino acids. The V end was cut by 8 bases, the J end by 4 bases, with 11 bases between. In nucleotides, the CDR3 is TGTGCCGGAACAGAGCTCTATGGCTACACCTTC. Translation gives CAGTELYGYTF.

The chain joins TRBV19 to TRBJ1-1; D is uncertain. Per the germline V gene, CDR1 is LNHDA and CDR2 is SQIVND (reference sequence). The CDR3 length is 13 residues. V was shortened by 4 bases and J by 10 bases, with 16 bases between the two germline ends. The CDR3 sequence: CASSNIGKAAAFF. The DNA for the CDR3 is TGTGCCAGTAGTAATATCGGCAAGGCCGCAGCTTTCTTT.

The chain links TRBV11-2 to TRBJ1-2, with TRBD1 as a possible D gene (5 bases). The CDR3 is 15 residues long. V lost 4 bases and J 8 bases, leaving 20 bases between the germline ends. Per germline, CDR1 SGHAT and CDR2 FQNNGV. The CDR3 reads CASSSQYRNLGGYTF. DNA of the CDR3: TGTGCCAGCAGCTCCCAATACAGGAATTTGGGGGGCTACACCTTC.

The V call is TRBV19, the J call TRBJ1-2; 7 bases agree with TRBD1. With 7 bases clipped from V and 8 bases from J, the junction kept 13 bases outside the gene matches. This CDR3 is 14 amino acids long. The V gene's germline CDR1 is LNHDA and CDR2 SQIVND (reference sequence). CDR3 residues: CASTSTGMAIGYTF. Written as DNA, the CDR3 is TGTGCCAGTACCTCGACAGGGATGGCCATAGGCTACACCTTC.

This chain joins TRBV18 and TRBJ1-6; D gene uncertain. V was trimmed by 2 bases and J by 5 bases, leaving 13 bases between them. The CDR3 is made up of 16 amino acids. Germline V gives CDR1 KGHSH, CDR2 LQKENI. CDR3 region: CASSPTAIEDNSPLHF. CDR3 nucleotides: TGTGCCAGCTCACCAACAGCAATAGAGGATAATTCACCCCTCCACTTT.

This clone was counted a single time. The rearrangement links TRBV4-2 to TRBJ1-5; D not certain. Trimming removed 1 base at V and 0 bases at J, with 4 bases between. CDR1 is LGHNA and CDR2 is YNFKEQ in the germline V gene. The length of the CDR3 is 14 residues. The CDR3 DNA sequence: TGTGCCAGCAGCCAAGGGTATAGCAATCAGCCCCAGCATTTT. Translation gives CASSQGYSNQPQHF.

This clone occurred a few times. This CDR3 is CASSYSGVTGELFF. The CDR3 DNA reads as TGTGCCAGCAGTTACTCGGGAGTCACCGGGGAGCTGTTTTTT. V usage is TRBV6-5 and J usage is TRBJ2-2; the D gene is possibly TRBD2 (5 bases). Germline-derived CDR1 and CDR2 are MNHEY and SVGAGI. The CDR3 is made up of 14 amino acids. V lost 0 bases to trimming and J lost 4 bases, with 6 bases between them.

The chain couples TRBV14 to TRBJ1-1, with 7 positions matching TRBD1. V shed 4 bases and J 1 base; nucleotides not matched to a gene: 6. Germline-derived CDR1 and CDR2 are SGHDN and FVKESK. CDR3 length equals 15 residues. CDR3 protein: CASSPMTGSNTEAFF. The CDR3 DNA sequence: TGTGCCAGCAGCCCTATGACAGGGTCGAACACTGAAGCTTTCTTT. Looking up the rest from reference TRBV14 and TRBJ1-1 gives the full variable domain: EAGVTQFPSHSVIEKGQTVTLRCDPISGHDNLYWYRRVMGKEIKFLLHFVKESKQDESGMPNNRFLAERTGGTYSTLKVQPAELEDSGVYFCASSPMTGSNTEAFFGQGTRLTVV.

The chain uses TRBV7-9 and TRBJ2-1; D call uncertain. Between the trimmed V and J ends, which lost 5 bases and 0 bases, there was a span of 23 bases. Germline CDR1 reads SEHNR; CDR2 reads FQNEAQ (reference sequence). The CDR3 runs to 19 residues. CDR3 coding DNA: TGTGCCAGCAGCCCCCAAGGCCGGGCCAGCCCGAGCTCCTACAATGAGCAGTTCTTC. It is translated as CASSPQGRASPSSYNEQFF.

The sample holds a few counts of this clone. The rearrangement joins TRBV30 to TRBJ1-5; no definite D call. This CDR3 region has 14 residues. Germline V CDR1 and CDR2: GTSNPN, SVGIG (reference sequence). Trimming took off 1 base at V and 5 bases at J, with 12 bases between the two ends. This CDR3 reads CAWSGGTAYQPQHF. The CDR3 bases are TGTGCCTGGAGTGGGGGAACAGCTTATCAGCCCCAGCATTTT.

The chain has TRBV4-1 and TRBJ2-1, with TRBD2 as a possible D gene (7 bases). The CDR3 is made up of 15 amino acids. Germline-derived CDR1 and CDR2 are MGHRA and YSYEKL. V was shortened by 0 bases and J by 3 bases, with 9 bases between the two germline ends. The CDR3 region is CASSQEGGGYNEQFF. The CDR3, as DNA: TGCGCCAGCAGCCAAGAAGGGGGGGGCTACAATGAGCAGTTCTTC.

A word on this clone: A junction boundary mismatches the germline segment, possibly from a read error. CDR3 nucleotides: TGCGCCAGCAGCCAACCGGGGACTCGGACAGGGTTATTCTTC. This translates into CASSQPGTRTGLFF. This chain joins TRBV4-1 and TRBJ1-2; TRBD1 aligns across 8 bases. CDR3 size: 14 residues. The germline CDR1 and CDR2 sequences are MGHRA and YSYEKL.